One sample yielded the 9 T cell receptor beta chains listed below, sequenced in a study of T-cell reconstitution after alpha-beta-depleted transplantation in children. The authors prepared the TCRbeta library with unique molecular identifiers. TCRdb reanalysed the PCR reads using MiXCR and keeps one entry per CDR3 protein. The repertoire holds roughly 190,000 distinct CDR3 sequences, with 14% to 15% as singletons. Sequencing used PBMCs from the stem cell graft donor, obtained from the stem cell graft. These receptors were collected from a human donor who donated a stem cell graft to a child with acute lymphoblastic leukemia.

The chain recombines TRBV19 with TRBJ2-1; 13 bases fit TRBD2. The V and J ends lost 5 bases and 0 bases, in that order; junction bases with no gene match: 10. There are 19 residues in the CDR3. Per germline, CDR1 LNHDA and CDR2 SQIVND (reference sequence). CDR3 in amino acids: CASSYTGLAGLHSYNEQFF. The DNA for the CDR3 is TGTGCCAGTAGTTATACGGGACTAGCGGGACTTCACTCCTACAATGAGCAGTTCTTC.

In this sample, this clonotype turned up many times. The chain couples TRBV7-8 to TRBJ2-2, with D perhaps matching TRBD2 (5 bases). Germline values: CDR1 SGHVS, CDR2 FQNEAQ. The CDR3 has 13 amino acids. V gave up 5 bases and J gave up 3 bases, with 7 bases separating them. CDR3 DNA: TGTGCCAGCAGCAGTAGCGACACCGGGGAGCTGTTTTTT. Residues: CASSSSDTGELFF.

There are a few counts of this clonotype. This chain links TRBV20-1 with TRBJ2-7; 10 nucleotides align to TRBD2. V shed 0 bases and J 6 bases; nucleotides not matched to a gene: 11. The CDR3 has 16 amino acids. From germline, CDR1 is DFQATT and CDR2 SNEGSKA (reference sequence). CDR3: CSARESYLAGEGEQYF. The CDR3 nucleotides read TGCAGTGCTAGAGAGTCATACCTAGCGGGAGAAGGCGAGCAGTACTTC.

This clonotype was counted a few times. The CDR3 sequence is CASRLIPGDANTGELFF. CDR3 bases: TGCGCCAGCAGACTCATCCCCGGGGATGCGAACACCGGGGAGCTGTTTTTT. The chain recombines TRBV5-1 with TRBJ2-2; D may be TRBD2 (5 bases). In germline, CDR1 is SGHRS, CDR2 YFSETQ. V lost 5 bases to trimming and J lost 0 bases, with 17 bases between them. The CDR3 is 17 residues long.

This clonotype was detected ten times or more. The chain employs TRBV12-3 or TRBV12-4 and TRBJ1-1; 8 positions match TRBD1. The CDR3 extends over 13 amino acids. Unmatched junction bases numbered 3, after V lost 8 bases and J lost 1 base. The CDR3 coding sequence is TGTGCCAGCGTAGGGACAGGGAACACTGAAGCTTTCTTT. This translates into CASVGTGNTEAFF.

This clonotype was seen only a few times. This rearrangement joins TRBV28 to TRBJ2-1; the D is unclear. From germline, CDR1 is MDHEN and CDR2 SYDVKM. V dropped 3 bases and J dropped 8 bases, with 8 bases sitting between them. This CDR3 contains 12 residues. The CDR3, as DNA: TGTGCCAGCAGTTTTATGGTCGATGAGCAGTTCTTC. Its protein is CASSFMVDEQFF. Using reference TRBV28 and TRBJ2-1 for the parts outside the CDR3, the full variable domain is DVKVTQSSRYLVKRTGEKVFLECVQDMDHENMFWYRQDPGLGLRLIYFSYDVKMKEKGDIPEGYSVSREKKERFSLILESASTNQTSMYLCASSFMVDEQFFGPGTRLTVL.

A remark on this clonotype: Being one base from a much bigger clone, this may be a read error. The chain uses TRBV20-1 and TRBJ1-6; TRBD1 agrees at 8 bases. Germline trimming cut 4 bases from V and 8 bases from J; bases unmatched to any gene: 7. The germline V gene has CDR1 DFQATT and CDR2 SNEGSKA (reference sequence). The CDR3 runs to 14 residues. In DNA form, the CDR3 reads TGCAGTGCTAAGTCAACAGGGGGGCATTCACCCCTCCACTTT. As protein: CSAKSTGGHSPLHF.

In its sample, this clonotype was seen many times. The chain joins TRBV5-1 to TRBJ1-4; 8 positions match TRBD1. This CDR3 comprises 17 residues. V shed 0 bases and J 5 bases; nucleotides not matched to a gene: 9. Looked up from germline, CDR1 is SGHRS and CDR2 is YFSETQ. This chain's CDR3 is CASSLGDRTATNEKLFF. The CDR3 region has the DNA TGCGCCAGCAGCTTGGGGGACAGGACAGCTACCAATGAAAAACTGTTTTTT.

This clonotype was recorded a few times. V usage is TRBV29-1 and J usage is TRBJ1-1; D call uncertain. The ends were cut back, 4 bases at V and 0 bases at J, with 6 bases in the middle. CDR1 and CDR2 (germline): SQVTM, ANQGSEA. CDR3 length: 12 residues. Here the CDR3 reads CSVAVVNTEAFF. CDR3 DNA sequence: TGCAGCGTTGCCGTGGTGAACACTGAAGCTTTCTTT.